The source of this TCR beta chain is a study of cytomegalovirus exposure and HLA in healthy donors. Both 60 Vbeta primers and 13 Jbeta primers went into the PCR. Repertoires were generated with immunoSEQ multiplex PCR, while TCRdb's copy carries only in-frame clones and drops some. With more than 110,000 clones in the sample, the ten largest clones hold approximately 2.4%. Per germline, CDR1 LGHNA and CDR2 YSLEER. The CDR3 has 17 residues. With 2 bases removed from V and 7 bases from J, the gap between germline ends came to 21 bases. The sequence derives from a man between 40 and 49 years old in good health and CMV-seronegative. Sequencing input: PBMCs. The gene calls are TRBV4-3 and TRBJ1-3; a possible D gene is TRBD1 (5 bases). The DNA for the CDR3 is TGCGCCAGCAGCCAAATGGGAGGGGTAAAGCGGAGGAACACCATATATTTT. Translated, it gives CASSQMGGVKRRNTIYF.